This entry is about one T cell receptor beta chain. The authors made TCR beta cDNA from 450 to 600 ng total RNA with a constant-region primer. A slightly modified ARM-PCR protocol with three nested multiplex PCR rounds produced these TCR beta libraries. PCR rounds one and two used TRBV1-TRBV30 forward primers with a C-beta reverse primer for about 11 cycles each. TCRdb reanalysed the multiplex PCR reads using MiXCR and keeps one entry per CDR3 protein. Altogether about 300,000 distinct CDR3 sequences are present, 60% to 80% being singletons, with the ten largest covering more than 8.5%. The V and J ends lost 7 bases and 6 bases respectively, with 10 bases between them. The germline V gene encodes CDR1 SGHVS and CDR2 FQNEAQ. The CDR3 runs to 13 residues. RNA was extracted from whole blood without cell sorting, alongside germline DNA. These data come from a study of tumor-infiltrating lymphocytes in primary liver carcinoma.

This sequence originates from a man aged 40-49 years with primary liver carcinoma and hepatitis B virus infection. Sequencing was performed on peripheral blood. V and J are TRBV7-8 and TRBJ1-6; no firm D call. CDR3 loop: CASTSDSNSPLHF. As DNA, the CDR3 is TGTGCCAGCACCTCGGACTCTAATTCACCCCTCCACTTT. The full variable domain, its missing parts supplied by reference TRBV7-8 and TRBJ1-6, is GAGVSQSPRYKVAKRGQDVALRCDPISGHVSLFWYQQALGQGPEFLTYFQNEAQLDKSGLPSDRFFAERPEGSVSTLKIQRTQQEDSAVYLCASTSDSNSPLHFGNGTRLTVT.